This T cell receptor (beta chain) was sequenced in a study of shared clonotypes between healthy human individuals. The ends were cut back, 0 bases at V and 3 bases at J, with 12 bases in the middle. The germline V gene encodes CDR1 SGHNT and CDR2 YYREEE (reference sequence). The CDR3 is 15 amino acids. Sequencing used immunoSEQ multiplex PCR; TCRdb keeps in-frame clones, though not all of them. The sample shows about 2.4 million clones, more than 85% of them seen only once. The TCR comes from a man aged 18-30 years in good health. Some clones in this sample may be carry-over from other donors' samples. Material: naive CD4+ T cells from PBMCs. As for subset: CD45RA+ positively selected. The gene calls are TRBV5-4 and TRBJ2-5; weak D call: TRBD2 (5 bases). DNA of the CDR3: TGTGCCAGCAGCTTGGATGCTAGCTTAAAAGAGACCCAGTACTTC. Its protein is CASSLDASLKETQYF.